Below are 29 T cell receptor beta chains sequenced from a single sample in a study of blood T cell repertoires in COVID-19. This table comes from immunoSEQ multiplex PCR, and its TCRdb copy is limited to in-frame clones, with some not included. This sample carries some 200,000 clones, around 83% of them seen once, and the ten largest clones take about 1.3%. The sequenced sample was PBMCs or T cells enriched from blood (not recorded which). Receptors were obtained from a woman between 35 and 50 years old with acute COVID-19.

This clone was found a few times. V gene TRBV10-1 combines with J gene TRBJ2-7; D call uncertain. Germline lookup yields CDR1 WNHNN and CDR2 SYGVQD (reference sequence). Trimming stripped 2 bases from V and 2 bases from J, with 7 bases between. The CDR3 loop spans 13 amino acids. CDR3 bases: TGCGCCAGCAGTGAGCCTGGCACCTACGAGCAGTACTTC. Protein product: CASSEPGTYEQYF.

The CDR3 sequence: CAWSVLSLGALHF. DNA of the CDR3: TGTGCCTGGAGTGTTCTAAGCTTGGGAGCCCTCCACTTT. The chain is built from TRBV30 and TRBJ1-6, with D unclear. Trimming took off 0 bases at V and 14 bases at J, with 14 bases between the two ends. The CDR3 has 13 residues. From germline, CDR1 is GTSNPN and CDR2 SVGIG (reference sequence).

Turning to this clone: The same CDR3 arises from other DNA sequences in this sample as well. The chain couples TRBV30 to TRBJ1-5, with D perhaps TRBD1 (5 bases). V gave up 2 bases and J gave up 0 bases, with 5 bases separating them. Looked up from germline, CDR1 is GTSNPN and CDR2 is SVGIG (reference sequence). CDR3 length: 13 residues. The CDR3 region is CAWSRGSNQPQHF. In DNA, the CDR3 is TGTGCCTGGAGTAGGGGTAGCAATCAGCCCCAGCATTTT.

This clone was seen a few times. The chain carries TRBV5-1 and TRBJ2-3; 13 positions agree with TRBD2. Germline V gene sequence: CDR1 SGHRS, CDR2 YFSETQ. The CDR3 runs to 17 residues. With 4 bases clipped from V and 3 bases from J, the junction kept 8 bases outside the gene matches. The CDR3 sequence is CASSQETSGGPTDTQYF. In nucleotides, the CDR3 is TGCGCCAGCAGCCAAGAGACTAGCGGGGGGCCGACAGATACGCAGTATTTT.

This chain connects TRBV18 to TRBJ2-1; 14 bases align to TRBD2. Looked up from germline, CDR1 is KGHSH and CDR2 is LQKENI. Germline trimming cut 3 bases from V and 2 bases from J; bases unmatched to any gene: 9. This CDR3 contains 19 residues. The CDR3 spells CASSPAGTSGRGAYNEQFF. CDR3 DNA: TGTGCCAGCTCACCTGCCGGGACTAGCGGGAGAGGGGCCTACAATGAGCAGTTCTTC.

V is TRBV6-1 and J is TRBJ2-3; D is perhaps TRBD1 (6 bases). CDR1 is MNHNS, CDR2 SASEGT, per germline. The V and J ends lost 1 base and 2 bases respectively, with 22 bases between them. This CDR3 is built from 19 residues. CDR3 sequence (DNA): TGTGCCAGCAGTGAAGGATCCTTTTATTTTCAGGGGTCCACAGATACGCAGTATTTT. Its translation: CASSEGSFYFQGSTDTQYF.

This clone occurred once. The CDR3 DNA is TGCGCCAGCAGCAGGGGCGGTCCGGCTGAGGATACGCAGTATTTT. Its translation is CASSRGGPAEDTQYF. This rearrangement joins TRBV5-1 to TRBJ2-3, with D perhaps matching TRBD1 (5 bases). Germline CDR1 SGHRS, CDR2 YFSETQ. This CDR3 has 15 residues. V was pared by 4 bases and J by 6 bases, with 18 bases between.

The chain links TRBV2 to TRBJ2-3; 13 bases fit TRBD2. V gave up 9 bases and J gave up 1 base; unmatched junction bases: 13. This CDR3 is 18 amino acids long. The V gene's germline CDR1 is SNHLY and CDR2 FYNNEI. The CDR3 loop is CASTGTSGKVLGTDTQYF. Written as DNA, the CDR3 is TGTGCCAGTACCGGGACTAGCGGGAAAGTTTTGGGCACAGATACGCAGTATTTT.

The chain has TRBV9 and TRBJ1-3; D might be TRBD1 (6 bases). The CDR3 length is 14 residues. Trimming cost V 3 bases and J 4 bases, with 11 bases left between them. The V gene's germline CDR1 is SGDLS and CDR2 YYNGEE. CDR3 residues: CASSEYDRGNTIYF. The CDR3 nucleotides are TGTGCCAGCAGCGAATACGACAGGGGAAACACCATATATTTT.

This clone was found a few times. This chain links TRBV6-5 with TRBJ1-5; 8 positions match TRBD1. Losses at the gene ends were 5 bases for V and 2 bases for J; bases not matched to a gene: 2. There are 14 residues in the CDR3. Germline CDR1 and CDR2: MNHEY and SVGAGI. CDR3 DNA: TGTGCCAGCAGTCCAGGGGGCCGCAATCAGCCCCAGCATTTT. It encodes CASSPGGRNQPQHF.

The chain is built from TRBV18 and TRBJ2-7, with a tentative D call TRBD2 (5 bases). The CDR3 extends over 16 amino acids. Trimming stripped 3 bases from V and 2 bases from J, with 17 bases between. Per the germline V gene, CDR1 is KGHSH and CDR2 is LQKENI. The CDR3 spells CASSPNRSPGAYEQYF. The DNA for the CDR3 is TGTGCCAGCTCACCCAACCGGAGCCCCGGGGCCTACGAGCAGTACTTC.

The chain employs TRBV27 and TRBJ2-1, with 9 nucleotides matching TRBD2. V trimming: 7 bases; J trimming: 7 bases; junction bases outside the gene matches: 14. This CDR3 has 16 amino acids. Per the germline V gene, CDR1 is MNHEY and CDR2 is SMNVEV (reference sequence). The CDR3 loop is CASTAGVAGGRNEQFF. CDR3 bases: TGTGCCAGCACCGCAGGGGTGGCGGGAGGGAGGAATGAGCAGTTCTTC.

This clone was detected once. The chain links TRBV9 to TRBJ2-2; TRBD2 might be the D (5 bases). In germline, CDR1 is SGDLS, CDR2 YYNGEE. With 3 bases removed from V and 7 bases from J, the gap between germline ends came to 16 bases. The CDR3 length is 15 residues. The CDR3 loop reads CASSAGVFSGGELFF. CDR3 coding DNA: TGTGCCAGCAGCGCCGGGGTTTTCTCGGGCGGGGAGCTGTTTTTT.

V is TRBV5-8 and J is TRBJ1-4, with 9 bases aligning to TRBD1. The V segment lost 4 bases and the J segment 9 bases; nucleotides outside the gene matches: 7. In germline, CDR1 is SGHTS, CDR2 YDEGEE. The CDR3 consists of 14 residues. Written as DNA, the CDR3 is TGTGCCAGCAGCCTGGGACAGGGAATTCAAAAACTGTTTTTT. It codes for CASSLGQGIQKLFF.

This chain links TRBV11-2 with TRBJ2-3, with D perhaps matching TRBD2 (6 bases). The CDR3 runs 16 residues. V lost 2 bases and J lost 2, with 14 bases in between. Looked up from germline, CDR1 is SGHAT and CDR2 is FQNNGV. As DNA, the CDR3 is TGTGCCAGCAGCTTATGGGCGGGGCCAACCACAGATACGCAGTATTTT. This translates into CASSLWAGPTTDTQYF.

The CDR3 is CATRRTDGNTIYF. CDR3 DNA: TGTGCCACCAGGAGGACAGATGGAAACACCATATATTTT. The genes are TRBV15 and TRBJ1-3; D may be TRBD1 (6 bases). CDR1 is LNHNV and CDR2 is YYDKDF in the germline V gene (reference sequence). This CDR3 region has 13 residues. V was pared by 6 bases and J by 3 bases, with 9 bases between.

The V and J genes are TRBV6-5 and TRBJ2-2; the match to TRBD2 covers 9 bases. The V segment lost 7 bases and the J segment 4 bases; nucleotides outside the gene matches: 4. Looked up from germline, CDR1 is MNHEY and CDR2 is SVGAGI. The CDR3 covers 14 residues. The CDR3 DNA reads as TGTGCCAGCATGGGACTAGCTACCACCGGGGAGCTGTTTTTT. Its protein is CASMGLATTGELFF.

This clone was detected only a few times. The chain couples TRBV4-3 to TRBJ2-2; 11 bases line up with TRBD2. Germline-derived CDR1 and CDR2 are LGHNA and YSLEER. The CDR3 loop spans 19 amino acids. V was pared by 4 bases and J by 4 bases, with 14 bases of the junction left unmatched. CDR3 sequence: CASSPLSGGASFSTGELFF. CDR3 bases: TGCGCCAGCAGCCCCCTTAGCGGGGGGGCCTCTTTTAGCACCGGGGAGCTGTTTTTT.

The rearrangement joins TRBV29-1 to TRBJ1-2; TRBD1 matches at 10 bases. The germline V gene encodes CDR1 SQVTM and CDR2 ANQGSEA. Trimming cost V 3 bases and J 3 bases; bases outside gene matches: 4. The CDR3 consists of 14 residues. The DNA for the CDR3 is TGCAGCGTTGACTCCGGGACAGGGGACTATGGCTACACCTTC. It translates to CSVDSGTGDYGYTF.

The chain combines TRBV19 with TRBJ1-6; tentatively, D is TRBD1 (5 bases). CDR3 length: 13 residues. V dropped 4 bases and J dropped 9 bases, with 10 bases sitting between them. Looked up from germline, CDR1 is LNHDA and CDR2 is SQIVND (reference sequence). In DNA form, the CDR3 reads TGTGCCAGTAGTACTGGCAGGGCTTCACCCCTCCACTTT. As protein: CASSTGRASPLHF.

For the CDR3, the DNA is TGTGCCAGCAGCTACGGACAGGGGGGCACTGAAGCTTTCTTT. Translation gives CASSYGQGGTEAFF. The chain recombines TRBV7-3 with TRBJ1-1; the match to TRBD1 covers 10 bases. Germline trimming cut 4 bases from V and 4 bases from J; bases unmatched to any gene: 3. The CDR3 spans 14 residues. Germline lookup yields CDR1 SGHTA and CDR2 FQGTGA.

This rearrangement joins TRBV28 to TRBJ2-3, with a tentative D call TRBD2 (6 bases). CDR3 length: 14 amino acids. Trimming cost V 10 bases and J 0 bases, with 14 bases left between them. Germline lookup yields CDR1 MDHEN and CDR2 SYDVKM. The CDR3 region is CAIGGTSSTDTQYF. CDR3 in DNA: TGTGCCATCGGGGGAACGTCTAGCACAGATACGCAGTATTTT. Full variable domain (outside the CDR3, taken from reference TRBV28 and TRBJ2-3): DVKVTQSSRYLVKRTGEKVFLECVQDMDHENMFWYRQDPGLGLRLIYFSYDVKMKEKGDIPEGYSVSREKKERFSLILESASTNQTSMYLCAIGGTSSTDTQYFGPGTRLTVL.

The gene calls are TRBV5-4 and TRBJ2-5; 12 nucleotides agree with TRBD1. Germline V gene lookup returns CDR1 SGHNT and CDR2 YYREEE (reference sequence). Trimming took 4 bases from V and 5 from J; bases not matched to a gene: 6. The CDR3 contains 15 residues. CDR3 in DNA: TGTGCCAGCAGCCTACCGGGACAGGGGGCCGAGACCCAGTACTTC. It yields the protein CASSLPGQGAETQYF.

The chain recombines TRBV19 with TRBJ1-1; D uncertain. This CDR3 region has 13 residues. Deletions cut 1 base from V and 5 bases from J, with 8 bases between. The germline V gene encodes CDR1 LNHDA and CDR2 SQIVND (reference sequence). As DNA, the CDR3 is TGTGCCAGTAGTATAGGGAGAGAAACTGAAGCTTTCTTT. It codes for CASSIGRETEAFF.

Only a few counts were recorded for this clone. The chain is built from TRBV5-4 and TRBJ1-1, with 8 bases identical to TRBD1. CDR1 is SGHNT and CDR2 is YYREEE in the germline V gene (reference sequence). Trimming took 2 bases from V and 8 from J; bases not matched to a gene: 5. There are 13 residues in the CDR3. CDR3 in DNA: TGTGCCAGCAGCTTACAGGGGACAGGAGAAGCTTTCTTT. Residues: CASSLQGTGEAFF.

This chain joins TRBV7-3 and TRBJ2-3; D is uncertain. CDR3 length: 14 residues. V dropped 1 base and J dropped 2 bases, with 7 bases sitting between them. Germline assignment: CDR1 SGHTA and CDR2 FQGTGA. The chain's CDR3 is CASSLNGVTDTQYF. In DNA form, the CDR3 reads TGTGCCAGCAGCTTAAACGGAGTCACAGATACGCAGTATTTT.

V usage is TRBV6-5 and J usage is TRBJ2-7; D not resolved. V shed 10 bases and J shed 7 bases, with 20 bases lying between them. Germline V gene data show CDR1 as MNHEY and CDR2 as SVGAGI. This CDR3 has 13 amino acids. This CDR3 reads CATTRSGWLEQYF. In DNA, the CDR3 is TGTGCCACCACTCGCTCCGGTTGGTTAGAGCAGTACTTC.

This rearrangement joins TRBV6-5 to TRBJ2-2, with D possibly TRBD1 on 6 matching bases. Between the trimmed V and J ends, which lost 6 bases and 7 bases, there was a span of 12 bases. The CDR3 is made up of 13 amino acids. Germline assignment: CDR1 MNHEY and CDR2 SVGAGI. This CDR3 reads CASRKGVLGELFF. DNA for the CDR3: TGTGCCAGCAGAAAGGGGGTACTCGGGGAGCTGTTTTTT.

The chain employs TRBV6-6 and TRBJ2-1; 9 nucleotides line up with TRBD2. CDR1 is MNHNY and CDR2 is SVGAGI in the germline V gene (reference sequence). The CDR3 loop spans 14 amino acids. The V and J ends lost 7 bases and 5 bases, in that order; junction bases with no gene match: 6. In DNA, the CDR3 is TGTGCCAGCACCAGGACTAGCGAGCACAATGAGCAGTTCTTC. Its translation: CASTRTSEHNEQFF.